This TCR beta chain was documented in a study of cytomegalovirus exposure and HLA in healthy donors. For this clone: Its antigen is unidentified.

Study-level points and caveats: The study listed 150 to 200 cytomegalovirus-associated TCR beta chains. Apparent HLA restriction characterized most CMV-associated TCR beta chains in a later analysis.

The CDR3 is made up of 14 amino acids. The ends were cut back, 3 bases at V and 0 bases at J, with 8 bases in the middle. Germline CDR1 and CDR2: LNHNV and YYDKDF (reference sequence). Primers: 60 Vbeta forward and 13 Jbeta reverse. Here immunoSEQ multiplex PCR was the method, and the copy in TCRdb shows in-frame clones only, minus some. The sample includes under 200,000 clones, about 71% of them seen just once. The V call is TRBV15, the J call TRBJ1-2; a possible D gene is TRBD1 (6 bases). Input material: PBMCs. This sequence originates from a woman in her 30s in good health and CMV-seronegative. This CDR3 is CATSRTGANYGYTF. CDR3 nucleotide sequence: TGTGCCACCAGCAGGACAGGAGCTAACTATGGCTACACCTTC. Based on the CDR3 plus reference TRBV15 and TRBJ1-2, the full variable domain is DAMVIQNPRYQVTQFGKPVTLSCSQTLNHNVMYWYQQKSSQAPKLLFHYYDKDFNNEADTPDNFQSRRPNTSFCFLDIRSPGLGDTAMYLCATSRTGANYGYTFGSGTRLTVV.